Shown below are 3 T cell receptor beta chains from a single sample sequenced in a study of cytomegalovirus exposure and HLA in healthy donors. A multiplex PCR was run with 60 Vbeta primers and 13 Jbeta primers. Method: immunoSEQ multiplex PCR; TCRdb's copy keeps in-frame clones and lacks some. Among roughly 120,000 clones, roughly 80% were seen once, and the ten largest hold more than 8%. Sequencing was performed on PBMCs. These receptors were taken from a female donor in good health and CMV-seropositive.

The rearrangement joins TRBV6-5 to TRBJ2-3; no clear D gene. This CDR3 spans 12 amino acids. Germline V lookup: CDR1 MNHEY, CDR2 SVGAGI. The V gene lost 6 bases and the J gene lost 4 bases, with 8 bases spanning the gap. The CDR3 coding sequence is TGTGCCAGCAGCTCTACCGCAGATACGCAGTATTTT. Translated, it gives CASSSTADTQYF.

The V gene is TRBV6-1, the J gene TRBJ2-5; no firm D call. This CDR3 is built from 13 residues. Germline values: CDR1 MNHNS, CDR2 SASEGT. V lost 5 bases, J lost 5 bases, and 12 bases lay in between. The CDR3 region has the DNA TGTGCCAGCAGTTCGCACTACGGTGAGACCCAGTACTTC. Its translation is CASSSHYGETQYF.

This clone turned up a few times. The CDR3 DNA reads TGTGCCAGCAGTTACGCGCCGAACACTGAAGCTTTCTTT. Its protein is CASSYAPNTEAFF. This rearrangement joins TRBV27 to TRBJ1-1; no clear D gene. Trimming stripped 4 bases from V and 1 base from J, with 7 bases between. The CDR3 is 13 amino acids. Germline V gene data show CDR1 as MNHEY and CDR2 as SMNVEV (reference sequence).